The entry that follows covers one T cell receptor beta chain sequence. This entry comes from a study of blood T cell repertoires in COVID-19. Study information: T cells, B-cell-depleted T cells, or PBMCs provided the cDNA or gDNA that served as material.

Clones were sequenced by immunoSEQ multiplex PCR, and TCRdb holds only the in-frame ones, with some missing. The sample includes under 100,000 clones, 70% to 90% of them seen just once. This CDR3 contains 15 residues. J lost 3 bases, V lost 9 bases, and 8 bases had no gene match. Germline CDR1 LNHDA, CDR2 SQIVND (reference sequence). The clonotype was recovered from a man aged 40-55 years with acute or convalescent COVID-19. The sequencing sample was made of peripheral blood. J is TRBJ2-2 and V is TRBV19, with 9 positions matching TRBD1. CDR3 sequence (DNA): TGTGCCAGCTCAACCGGGACAGGGTACACCGGGGAGCTGTTTTTT. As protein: CASSTGTGYTGELFF.